This T cell receptor (beta chain) came from a study of T cell repertoires in cytomegalovirus infection. TCRdb recomputed calls from the reads with MiXCR, one row per CDR3 protein. The sample consists of about 440,000 distinct CDR3 sequences, approximately 31% of them appearing once. Germline values: CDR1 SEHNR, CDR2 FQNEAQ (reference sequence). Between the trimmed V and J ends, which lost 4 bases and 8 bases, there was a span of 11 bases. This CDR3 contains 12 residues. Study conclusions and caveats: HLA-C-restricted TCR beta clonotypes specific for CMV led the ex vivo response.

Comment on this clonotype: The target antigen is unknown.

The source is a human donor in good health (CMV status not recorded). Some clones in this sample may be carry-over from other donors' samples. The sequenced material came from PBMCs. The chain joins TRBV7-9 to TRBJ1-2, with D unclear. CDR3 nucleotide sequence: TGTGCCAGCAGCTCCAACGTTCGGGGCTACACCTTC. Protein product: CASSSNVRGYTF.